This TCR beta chain was sequenced in a study of OX40 agonist ivuxolimab in advanced cancers. The wider study: With ivuxolimab, an agonistic anti-OX40 (CD134) antibody, patients were treated. Participants, 70% to 90% male, averaged roughly 60 years of age, ranging from 23 to 79. Study observations and caveats: Partial responders at 0.1-3.0 mg/kg showed near-lowest clonal expansion. At 0.1 to 3.0 mg/kg and by week 6, clonal expansion occurred in CD4+ and CD8+ blood T cells.

On this clone: The target antigen is unknown.

The CDR3 consists of 15 residues. CDR1 is MNHEY, CDR2 SMNVEV, per germline (reference sequence). V was shortened by 6 bases and J by 2 bases, with 14 bases between the two germline ends. TCRdb's table, derived via immunoSEQ multiplex PCR, lists solely in-frame clones and lacks some. This sample has under 85,000 clones; about 81% occur once, and the top ten carry less than 3%. The specimen comprised CD4+ or CD8+ T cells sorted from blood, sampled in a trial of the OX40 agonist ivuxolimab. V and J are TRBV27 and TRBJ1-3; the D gene is possibly TRBD1 (6 bases). The TCR was taken from an adult with an advanced solid tumor such as melanoma, head and neck, liver or kidney cancer. CDR3 nucleotide sequence: TGTGCCAGCAGGCTAGCGGGGGCTACTGGAAACACCATATATTTT. Protein sequence: CASRLAGATGNTIYF.